This entry describes one T cell receptor (beta chain). As yet, its antigen is unknown. This specimen comes from a study of cytomegalovirus exposure and HLA in healthy donors. For the study at large: A prior study identified just under 120 million unique TCR beta sequences from 150 million to 200 million T cells.

The CDR3 is made up of 13 amino acids. Study outcomes and limitations: The authors enumerated under 200 TCR beta chains as linked to cytomegalovirus. Common viral pathogens (according to a later analysis) appeared linked to several of the most significant clusters.

The PCR had 60 Vbeta and 13 Jbeta primers. Libraries were prepared by immunoSEQ multiplex PCR; TCRdb keeps only in-frame clonotypes and omits some of them. The data hold 90,000 to 110,000 clones, with just over 75% observed a single time. The receptor was derived from a man aged 40-55 years in good health and CMV-seropositive. The rearrangement uses TRBV21-1 and TRBJ1-2; the table's TRBD1 call for D was not verified on the DNA. TRBV21-1 is classified as a pseudogene. The sequenced material came from PBMCs. The DNA of the CDR3 is TGTGCCAGCAGCCCGCGGACAGGGAGGGGCTACACCTTC. It yields the protein CASSPRTGRGYTF.